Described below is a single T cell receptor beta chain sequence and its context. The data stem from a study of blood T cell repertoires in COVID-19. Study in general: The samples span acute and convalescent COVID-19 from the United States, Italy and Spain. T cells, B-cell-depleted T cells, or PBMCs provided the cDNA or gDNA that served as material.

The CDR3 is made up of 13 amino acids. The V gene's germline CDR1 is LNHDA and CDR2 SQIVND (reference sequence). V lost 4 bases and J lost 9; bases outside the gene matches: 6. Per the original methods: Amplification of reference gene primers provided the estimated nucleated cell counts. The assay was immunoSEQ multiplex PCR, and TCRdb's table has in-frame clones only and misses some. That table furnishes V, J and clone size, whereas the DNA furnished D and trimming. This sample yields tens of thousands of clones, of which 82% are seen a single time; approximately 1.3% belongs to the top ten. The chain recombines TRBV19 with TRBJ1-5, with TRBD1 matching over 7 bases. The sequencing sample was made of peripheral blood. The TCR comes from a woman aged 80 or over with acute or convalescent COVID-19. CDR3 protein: CASSTTGMGPQHF. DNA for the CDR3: TGTGCCAGTAGTACGACAGGGATGGGGCCCCAGCATTTT.